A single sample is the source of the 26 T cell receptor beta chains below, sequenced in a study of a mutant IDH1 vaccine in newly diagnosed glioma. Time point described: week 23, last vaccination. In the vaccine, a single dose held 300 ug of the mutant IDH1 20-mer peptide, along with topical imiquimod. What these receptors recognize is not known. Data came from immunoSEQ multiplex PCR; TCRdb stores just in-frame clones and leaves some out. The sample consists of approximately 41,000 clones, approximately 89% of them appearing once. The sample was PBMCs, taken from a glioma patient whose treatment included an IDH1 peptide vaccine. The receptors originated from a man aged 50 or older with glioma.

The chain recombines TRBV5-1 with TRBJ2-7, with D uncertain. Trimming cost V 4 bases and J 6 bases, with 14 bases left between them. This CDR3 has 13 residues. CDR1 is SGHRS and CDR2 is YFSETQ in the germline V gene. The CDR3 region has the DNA TGCGCCAGCAGCCAAGAGGTAGGGTCCGAGCAGTACTTC. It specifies CASSQEVGSEQYF.

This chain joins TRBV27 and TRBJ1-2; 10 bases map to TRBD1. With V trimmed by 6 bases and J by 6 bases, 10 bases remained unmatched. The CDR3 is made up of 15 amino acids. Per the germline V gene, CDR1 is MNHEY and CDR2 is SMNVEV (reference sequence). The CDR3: CASSRPGQGLDGYTF. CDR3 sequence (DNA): TGTGCCAGCAGCCGGCCGGGACAGGGGTTGGATGGCTACACCTTC.

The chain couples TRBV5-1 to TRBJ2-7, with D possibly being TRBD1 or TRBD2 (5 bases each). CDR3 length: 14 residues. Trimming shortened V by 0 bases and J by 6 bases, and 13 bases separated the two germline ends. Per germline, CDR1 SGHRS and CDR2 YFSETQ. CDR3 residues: CASSLVGPSVEQYF. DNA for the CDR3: TGCGCCAGCAGCTTGGTGGGACCCTCTGTCGAGCAGTACTTC.

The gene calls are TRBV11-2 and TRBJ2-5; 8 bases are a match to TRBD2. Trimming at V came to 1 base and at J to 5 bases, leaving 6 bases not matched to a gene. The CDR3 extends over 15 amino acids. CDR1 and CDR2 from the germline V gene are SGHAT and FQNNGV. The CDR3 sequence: CASSLGRLAGETQYF. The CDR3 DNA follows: TGTGCCAGCAGCTTAGGTCGATTAGCGGGGGAGACCCAGTACTTC. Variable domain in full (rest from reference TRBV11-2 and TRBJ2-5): EAGVAQSPRYKIIEKRQSVAFWCNPISGHATLYWYQQILGQGPKLLIQFQNNGVVDDSQLPKDRFSAERLKGVDSTLKIQPAKLEDSAVYLCASSLGRLAGETQYFGPGTRLLVL.

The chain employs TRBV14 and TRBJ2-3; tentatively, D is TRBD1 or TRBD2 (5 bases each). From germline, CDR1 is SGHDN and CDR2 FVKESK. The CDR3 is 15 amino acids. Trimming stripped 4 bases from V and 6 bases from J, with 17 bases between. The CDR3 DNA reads TGTGCCAGCAGCCCCCGGACCGGATGGGGGGATACGCAGTATTTT. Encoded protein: CASSPRTGWGDTQYF.

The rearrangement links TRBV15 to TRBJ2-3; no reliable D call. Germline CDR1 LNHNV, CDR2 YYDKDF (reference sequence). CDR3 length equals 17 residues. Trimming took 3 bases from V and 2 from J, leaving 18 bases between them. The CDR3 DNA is TGTGCCACCAGCAGTGGATTACAAAGGTTAAACACAGATACGCAGTATTTT. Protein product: CATSSGLQRLNTDTQYF. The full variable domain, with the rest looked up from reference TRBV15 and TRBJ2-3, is DAMVIQNPRYQVTQFGKPVTLSCSQTLNHNVMYWYQQKSSQAPKLLFHYYDKDFNNEADTPDNFQSRRPNTSFCFLDIRSPGLGDTAMYLCATSSGLQRLNTDTQYFGPGTRLTVL.

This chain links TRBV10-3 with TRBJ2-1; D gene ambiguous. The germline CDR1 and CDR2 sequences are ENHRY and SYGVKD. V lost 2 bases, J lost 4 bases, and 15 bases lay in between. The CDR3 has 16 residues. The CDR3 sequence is CAISEGTRGTYNEQFF. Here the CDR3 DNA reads TGTGCCATCAGTGAGGGTACCCGAGGTACTTACAATGAGCAGTTCTTC.

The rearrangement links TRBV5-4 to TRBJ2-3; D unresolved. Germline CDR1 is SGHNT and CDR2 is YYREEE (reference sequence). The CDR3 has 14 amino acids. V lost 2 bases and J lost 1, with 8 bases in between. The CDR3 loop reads CASSLGLGTDTQYF. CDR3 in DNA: TGTGCCAGCAGCTTAGGGTTGGGCACAGATACGCAGTATTTT.

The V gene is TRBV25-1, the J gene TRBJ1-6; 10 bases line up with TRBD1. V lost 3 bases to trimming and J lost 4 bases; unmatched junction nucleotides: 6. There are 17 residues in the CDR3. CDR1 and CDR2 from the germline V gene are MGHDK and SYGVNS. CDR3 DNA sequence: TGTGCCAGCAGTGATCTCGGGGACAGGGGTTATAATTCACCCCTCCACTTT. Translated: CASSDLGDRGYNSPLHF.

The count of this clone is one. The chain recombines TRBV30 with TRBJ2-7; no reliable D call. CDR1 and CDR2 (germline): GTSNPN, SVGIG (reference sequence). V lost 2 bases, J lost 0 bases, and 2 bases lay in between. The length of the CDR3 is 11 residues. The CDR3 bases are TGTGCCTGGAGTAACTCCTACGAGCAGTACTTC. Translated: CAWSNSYEQYF. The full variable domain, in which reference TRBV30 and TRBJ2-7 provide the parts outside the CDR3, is SQTIHQWPATLVQPVGSPLSLECTVEGTSNPNLYWYRQAAGRGLQLLFYSVGIGQISSEVPQNLSASRPQDRQFILSSKKLLLSDSGFYLCAWSNSYEQYFGPGTRLTVT.

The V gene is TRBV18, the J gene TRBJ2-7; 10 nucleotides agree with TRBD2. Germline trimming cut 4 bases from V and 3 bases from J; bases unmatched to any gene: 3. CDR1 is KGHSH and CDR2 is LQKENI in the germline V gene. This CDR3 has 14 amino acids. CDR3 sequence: CASSHGLADYEQYF. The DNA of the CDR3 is TGTGCCAGCTCACATGGACTAGCGGACTACGAGCAGTACTTC.

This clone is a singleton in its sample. CDR3 sequence: CASSLGRGQETQYF. The CDR3 nucleotides are TGTGCCAGCAGCTTAGGGCGGGGTCAAGAGACCCAGTACTTC. The chain couples TRBV7-2 to TRBJ2-5; D may be TRBD2 (6 bases). The CDR3 is 14 amino acids. Germline CDR1 and CDR2: SGHTA and FQGNSA. Trimming left V 1 base short and J 2 bases short, with 8 bases between.

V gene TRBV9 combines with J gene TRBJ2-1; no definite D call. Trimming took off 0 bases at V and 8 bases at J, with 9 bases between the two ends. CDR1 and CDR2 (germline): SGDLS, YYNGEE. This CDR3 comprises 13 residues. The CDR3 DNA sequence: TGTGCCAGCAGCGTAGGTCCAAATGATGAGCAGTTCTTC. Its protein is CASSVGPNDEQFF.

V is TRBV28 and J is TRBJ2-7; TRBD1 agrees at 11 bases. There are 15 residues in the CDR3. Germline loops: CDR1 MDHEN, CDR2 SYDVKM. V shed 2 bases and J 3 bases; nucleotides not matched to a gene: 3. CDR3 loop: CASSLRGTGGYEQYF. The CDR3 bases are TGTGCCAGCAGTTTAAGAGGGACAGGGGGCTACGAGCAGTACTTC.

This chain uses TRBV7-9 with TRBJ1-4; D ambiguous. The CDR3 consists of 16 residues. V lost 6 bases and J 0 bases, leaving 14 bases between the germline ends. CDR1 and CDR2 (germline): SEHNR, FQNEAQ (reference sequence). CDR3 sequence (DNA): TGTGCCAGCAGACCCGGCATTGGGCCAACTAATGAAAAACTGTTTTTT. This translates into CASRPGIGPTNEKLFF.

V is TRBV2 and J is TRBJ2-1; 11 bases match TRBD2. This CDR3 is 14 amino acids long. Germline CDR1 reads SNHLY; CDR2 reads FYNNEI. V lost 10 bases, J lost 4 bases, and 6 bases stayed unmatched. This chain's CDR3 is CATSLAGVYNEQFF. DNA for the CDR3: TGTGCCACCTCACTAGCGGGAGTTTACAATGAGCAGTTCTTC.

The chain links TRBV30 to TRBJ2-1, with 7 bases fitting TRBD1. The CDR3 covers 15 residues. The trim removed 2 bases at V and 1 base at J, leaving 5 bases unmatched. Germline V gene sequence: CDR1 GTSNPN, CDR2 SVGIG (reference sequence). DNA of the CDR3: TGTGCCTGGAGTACGCACAGGGGATCCTACAATGAGCAGTTCTTC. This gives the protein CAWSTHRGSYNEQFF.

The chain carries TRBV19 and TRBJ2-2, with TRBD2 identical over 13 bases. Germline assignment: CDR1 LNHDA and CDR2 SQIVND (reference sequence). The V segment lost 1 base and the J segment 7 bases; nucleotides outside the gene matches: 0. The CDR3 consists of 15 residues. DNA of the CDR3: TGTGCCAGTAGTATAGGGACTAGCGGGAGCGGGGAGCTGTTTTTT. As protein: CASSIGTSGSGELFF.

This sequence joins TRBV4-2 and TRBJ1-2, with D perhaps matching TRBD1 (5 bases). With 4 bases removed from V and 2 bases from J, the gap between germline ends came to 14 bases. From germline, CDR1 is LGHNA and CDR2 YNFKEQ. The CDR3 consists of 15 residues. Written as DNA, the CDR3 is TGTGCCAGCAGCCGTGGTTCGACAGAAAACTATGGCTACACCTTC. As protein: CASSRGSTENYGYTF.

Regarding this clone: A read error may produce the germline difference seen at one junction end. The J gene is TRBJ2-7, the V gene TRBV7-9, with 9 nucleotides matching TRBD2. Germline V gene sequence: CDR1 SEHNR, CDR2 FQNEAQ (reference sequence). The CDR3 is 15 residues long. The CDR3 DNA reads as TGTGCCAGCACCTTAGGGACTAGCTCCTCCTACGAGCAGTACTTC. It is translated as CASTLGTSSSYEQYF. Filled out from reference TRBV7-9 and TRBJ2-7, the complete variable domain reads DTGVSQNPRHKITKRGQNVTFRCDPISEHNRLYWYRQTLGQGPEFLTYFQNEAQLEKSRLLSDRFSAERPKGSFSTLEIQRTEQGDSAMYLCASTLGTSSSYEQYFGPGTRLTVT.

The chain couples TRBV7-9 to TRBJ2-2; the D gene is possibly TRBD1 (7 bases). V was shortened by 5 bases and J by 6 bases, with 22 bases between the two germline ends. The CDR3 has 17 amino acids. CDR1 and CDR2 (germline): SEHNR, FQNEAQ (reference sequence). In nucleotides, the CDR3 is TGTGCCAGCAGCCCCGAAGGGGGGACAGTAGGTTCCGGGGAGCTGTTTTTT. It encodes CASSPEGGTVGSGELFF.

The CDR3 nucleotides read TGCGCCAGCAGCTTGGAAGTTGCAGAGCAGTTCTTC. The encoded protein is CASSLEVAEQFF. The chain combines TRBV5-1 with TRBJ2-1; no definite D call. The CDR3 length is 12 residues. V was clipped by 0 bases and J by 10 bases, with 8 bases between them. Germline V gene data show CDR1 as SGHRS and CDR2 as YFSETQ.

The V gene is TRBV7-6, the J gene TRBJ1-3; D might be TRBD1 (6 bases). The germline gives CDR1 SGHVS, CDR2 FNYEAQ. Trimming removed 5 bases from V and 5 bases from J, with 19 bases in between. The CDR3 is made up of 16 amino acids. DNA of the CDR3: TGTGCCAGCAGCCTAGGGCCAGGGGCGGTTAGAAACACCATATATTTT. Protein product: CASSLGPGAVRNTIYF.

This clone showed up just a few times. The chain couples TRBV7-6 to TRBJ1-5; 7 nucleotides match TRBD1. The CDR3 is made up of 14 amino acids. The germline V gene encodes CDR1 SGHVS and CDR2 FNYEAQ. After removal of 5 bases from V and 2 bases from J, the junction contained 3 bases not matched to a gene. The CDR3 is CASSAGQRNQPQHF. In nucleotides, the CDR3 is TGTGCCAGCAGCGCGGGACAGCGCAATCAGCCCCAGCATTTT.

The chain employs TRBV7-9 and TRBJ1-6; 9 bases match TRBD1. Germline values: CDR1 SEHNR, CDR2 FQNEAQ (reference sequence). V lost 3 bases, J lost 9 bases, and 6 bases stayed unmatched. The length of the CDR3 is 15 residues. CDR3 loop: CASSLGTGSGSPLHF. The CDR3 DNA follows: TGTGCCAGCAGCTTGGGGACAGGGTCTGGTTCACCCCTCCACTTT.

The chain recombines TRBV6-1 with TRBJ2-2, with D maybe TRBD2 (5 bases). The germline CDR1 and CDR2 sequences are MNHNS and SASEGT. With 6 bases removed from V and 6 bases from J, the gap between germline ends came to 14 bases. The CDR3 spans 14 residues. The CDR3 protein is CASSAGVTAGELFF. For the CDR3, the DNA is TGTGCCAGCAGCGCGGGCGTTACCGCCGGGGAGCTGTTTTTT.